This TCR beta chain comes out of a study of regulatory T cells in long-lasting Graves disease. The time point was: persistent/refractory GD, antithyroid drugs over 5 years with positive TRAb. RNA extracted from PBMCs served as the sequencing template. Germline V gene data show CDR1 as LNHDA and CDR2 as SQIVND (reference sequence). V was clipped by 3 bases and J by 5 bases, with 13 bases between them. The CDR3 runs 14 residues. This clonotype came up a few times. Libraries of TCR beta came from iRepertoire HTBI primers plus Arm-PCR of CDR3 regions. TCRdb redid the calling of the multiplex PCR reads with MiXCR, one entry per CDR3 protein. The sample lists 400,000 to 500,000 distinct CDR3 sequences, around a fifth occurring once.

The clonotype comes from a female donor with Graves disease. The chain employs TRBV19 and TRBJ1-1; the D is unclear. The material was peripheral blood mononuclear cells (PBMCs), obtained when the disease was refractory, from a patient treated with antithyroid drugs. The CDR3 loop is CASSIAIGTTEAFF. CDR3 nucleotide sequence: TGTGCCAGTAGTATCGCCATCGGAACGACTGAAGCTTTCTTT.